Below, 20 T cell receptor beta chains from the same sample are listed, as sequenced in a study of tissue T cells after allogeneic stem cell transplantation (dated by TCRdb to between 2022 and 2023). Library preparation used the immunoSEQ multiplex PCR assay. The clones in this table, taken by TCRdb from immuneACCESS, are in-frame only. Not every clone is retained; where verified, under half of the shortfall comes from an unresolved V gene, and the cause of the rest is unknown. A total of over 3,000 clones appear in this sample, about 79% of them only once. The ten largest clones capture more than 20% of the sample. The sample's time point label is to be understood as: human tissue collected at research (rapid) autopsy. Six or seven adult allo-HCT recipients with steroid-refractory GVHD were prospectively enrolled in a research-autopsy study over an approximately 3-year period. The sequences come from small intestine tissue, collected at autopsy. These receptors came from a male patient at least 60 years old with steroid-refractory graft-versus-host disease after an allogeneic stem cell transplant. Following a transplant, some T lymphocytes may have been derived from the graft donor.

The chain carries TRBV5-1 and TRBJ2-7; a weak D match, TRBD1 (5 bases). V lost 4 bases to trimming and J lost 2 bases, with 13 bases between them. This CDR3 is built from 14 residues. Per germline, CDR1 SGHRS and CDR2 YFSETQ. CDR3 loop: CASSGGAGTYEQYF. CDR3 in DNA: TGCGCCAGCAGCGGTGGGGCAGGGACCTACGAGCAGTACTTC.

Only a few counts were recorded for this clone. CDR3 nucleotides: TGTGCCAGCAGCAGGGGCCCGTACGAATACGAGCAGTACTTC. It translates to CASSRGPYEYEQYF. The chain uses TRBV7-9 and TRBJ2-7; D is perhaps TRBD1 (5 bases). The CDR3 totals 14 residues. V was trimmed by 5 bases and J by 4 bases, leaving 15 bases between them. Germline V gene sequence: CDR1 SEHNR, CDR2 FQNEAQ (reference sequence).

V gene TRBV7-7 combines with J gene TRBJ1-3; D might be TRBD1 (6 bases). The germline V gene has CDR1 SSHAT and CDR2 FNYEAQ (reference sequence). V lost 1 base to trimming and J lost 8 bases, with 9 bases between them. The CDR3 sequence is 13 residues long. The chain's CDR3 is CASSLDRADTIYF. DNA for the CDR3: TGTGCCAGCAGCTTAGACAGGGCGGACACCATATATTTT.

The chain uses TRBV30 and TRBJ2-1; unclear D gene. CDR1 GTSNPN and CDR2 SVGIG come from the germline V gene (reference sequence). CDR3 length: 11 amino acids. V lost 6 bases, J lost 4 bases, and 7 bases lay in between. CDR3 bases: TGTGCCTGCCGAGATTACAATGAGCAGTTCTTC. This translates into CACRDYNEQFF.

This chain connects TRBV7-9 to TRBJ2-1; 13 bases fit TRBD2. V lost 2 bases, J lost 8 bases, and 3 bases stayed unmatched. The CDR3 runs 15 residues. Germline V gene sequence: CDR1 SEHNR, CDR2 FQNEAQ (reference sequence). CDR3 DNA: TGTGCCAGCAGCTTAACTAGCGGGGGGGCCGATGAGCAGTTCTTC. It codes for CASSLTSGGADEQFF.

The chain combines TRBV29-1 with TRBJ1-2, with D uncertain. Looked up from germline, CDR1 is SQVTM and CDR2 is ANQGSEA. Trimming removed 5 bases from V and 8 bases from J, with 15 bases in between. The CDR3 has 12 amino acids. CDR3 residues: CSVLGSNLGYTF. In nucleotides, the CDR3 is TGCAGCGTTCTCGGGTCAAACCTGGGCTACACCTTC.

The V gene is TRBV6-2 or TRBV6-3, the J gene TRBJ2-5; D is undetermined. V was pared by 0 bases and J by 3 bases, with 2 bases between. This CDR3 has 12 amino acids. The germline gives CDR1 MNHEY, CDR2 SVGEGT. This CDR3 is CASSYSEETQYF. The DNA for the CDR3 is TGTGCCAGCAGTTACTCGGAAGAGACCCAGTACTTC.

The chain uses TRBV5-6 and TRBJ1-4; no clear D gene. The CDR3 consists of 16 residues. Germline CDR1 is SGHDT and CDR2 is YYEEEE. V was cut by 4 bases and J by 5 bases, with 18 bases left in between. The CDR3 DNA reads as TGTGCCAGCAGCGAACCTCGAGGGCCGACAAATGAAAAACTGTTTTTT. Its translation is CASSEPRGPTNEKLFF.

This clone came up a few times. V gene TRBV27 combines with J gene TRBJ1-1; D possibly corresponds to TRBD1 (6 bases). CDR1 and CDR2 from the germline V gene are MNHEY and SMNVEV (reference sequence). CDR3 size: 14 residues. The V and J ends lost 0 bases and 12 bases respectively, with 17 bases between them. CDR3 DNA sequence: TGTGCCAGCAGTTTATCAATCCCGGGGGGGCAAACTTTCTTT. It encodes CASSLSIPGGQTFF.

In the case of this clone: The same CDR3 arises from other DNA sequences in this sample as well. This chain connects TRBV11-2 to TRBJ1-1; unclear D gene. Trimming took 1 base from V and 1 from J, leaving 4 bases between them. The CDR3 spans 13 residues. CDR1 and CDR2 from the germline V gene are SGHAT and FQNNGV. This CDR3 reads CASSLAGNTEAFF. The CDR3 nucleotides read TGTGCCAGCAGCTTAGCAGGGAACACTGAAGCTTTCTTT.

V usage is TRBV5-4 and J usage is TRBJ1-2, with D perhaps TRBD1 (6 bases). There are 14 residues in the CDR3. Trimming cost V 2 bases and J 8 bases, with 16 bases left between them. Per the germline V gene, CDR1 is SGHNT and CDR2 is YYREEE (reference sequence). CDR3 in DNA: TGTGCCAGCAGCTTTTCAGGGGCGTCGGGGGGCTACACCTTC. The encoded protein is CASSFSGASGGYTF.

This clone showed up just once. J is TRBJ2-3 and V is TRBV11-2; D gene uncertain. CDR1 and CDR2 (germline): SGHAT, FQNNGV. This CDR3 has 17 residues. The V end lost 0 bases, the J end lost 0 bases, and 13 bases lay between the germline ends. The CDR3 region is CASSLDTDSFSTDTQYF. In nucleotides, the CDR3 is TGTGCCAGCAGCTTAGATACTGACTCCTTTAGCACAGATACGCAGTATTTT. The full variable domain, its missing parts supplied by reference TRBV11-2 and TRBJ2-3, is EAGVAQSPRYKIIEKRQSVAFWCNPISGHATLYWYQQILGQGPKLLIQFQNNGVVDDSQLPKDRFSAERLKGVDSTLKIQPAKLEDSAVYLCASSLDTDSFSTDTQYFGPGTRLTVL.

This clone was observed a few times. The chain couples TRBV24-1 to TRBJ1-1, with a tentative D call TRBD1 (6 bases). Trimming cost V 7 bases and J 2 bases, with 13 bases left between them. The CDR3 spans 14 residues. Germline V gene lookup returns CDR1 KGHDR and CDR2 SFDVKD. CDR3 DNA sequence: TGTGCCACCAGAGAAACAGGGTTTAACACTGAAGCTTTCTTT. Encoded protein: CATRETGFNTEAFF.

V usage is TRBV4-2 and J usage is TRBJ2-7, with TRBD2 matching over 7 bases. V lost 8 bases, J lost 5 bases, and 9 bases stayed unmatched. This CDR3 has 13 residues. CDR1 LGHNA and CDR2 YNFKEQ come from the germline V gene. CDR3 DNA sequence: TGTGCCAGCGCCAGGGCGGGGGACCACGAGCAGTACTTC. As protein: CASARAGDHEQYF.

J is TRBJ1-2 and V is TRBV20-1; TRBD1 might be the D (6 bases). Per germline, CDR1 DFQATT and CDR2 SNEGSKA (reference sequence). This CDR3 spans 11 amino acids. As DNA, the CDR3 is TGCAGCGAAGGACAGCTCTATGGCTACACCTTC. It is translated as CSEGQLYGYTF.

This sequence joins TRBV9 and TRBJ2-7; D not resolved. Trimming removed 0 bases at V and 4 bases at J, with 8 bases between. Germline V gene data show CDR1 as SGDLS and CDR2 as YYNGEE. This CDR3 is 13 amino acids long. The CDR3 loop is CASSVGGQYEQYF. For the CDR3, the DNA is TGTGCCAGCAGCGTAGGAGGTCAGTACGAGCAGTACTTC.

This clone was observed once. The rearrangement joins TRBV27 to TRBJ2-7, with 12 bases aligning to TRBD1. The trim removed 6 bases at V and 3 bases at J, leaving 6 bases unmatched. The germline CDR1 and CDR2 sequences are MNHEY and SMNVEV (reference sequence). There are 15 residues in the CDR3. The CDR3 region has the DNA TGTGCCAGCAGCATCGGGACAGGGGGCCGCTACGAGCAGTACTTC. Residues: CASSIGTGGRYEQYF.

This chain uses TRBV28 with TRBJ2-7; tentatively, D is TRBD1 (6 bases). This CDR3 comprises 16 residues. The germline V gene has CDR1 MDHEN and CDR2 SYDVKM. V gave up 5 bases and J gave up 5 bases, with 22 bases separating them. The CDR3 region has the DNA TGTGCCAGCAGTAACCTCCAAACAGGGTCCGGGGACGAGCAGTACTTC. This codes for CASSNLQTGSGDEQYF.

The chain links TRBV18 to TRBJ1-1; D unresolved. V was pared by 3 bases and J by 1 base, with 15 bases between. The CDR3 totals 16 residues. The germline gives CDR1 KGHSH, CDR2 LQKENI. The DNA of the CDR3 is TGTGCCAGCTCACCTGAGGAGACCGTACGGAACACTGAAGCTTTCTTT. Its translation is CASSPEETVRNTEAFF. Full variable domain (remainder filled in from reference TRBV18 and TRBJ1-1): NAGVMQNPRHLVRRRGQEARLRCSPMKGHSHVYWYRQLPEEGLKFMVYLQKENIIDESGMPKERFSAEFPKEGPSILRIQQVVRGDSAAYFCASSPEETVRNTEAFFGQGTRLTVV.

This clone has only a few counts. The chain recombines TRBV27 with TRBJ1-1; 11 bases are a match to TRBD1. The CDR3 sequence is 15 residues long. The germline V gene encodes CDR1 MNHEY and CDR2 SMNVEV (reference sequence). With V trimmed by 5 bases and J by 4 bases, 6 bases remained unmatched. The DNA for the CDR3 is TGTGCCAGCAGTGGACAGGGGGCCCTCCTCACTGAAGCTTTCTTT. Translating gives CASSGQGALLTEAFF.